The following is a T cell receptor beta chain sequence with its context. Its antigen remains unidentified. This entry is derived from a study of graft-versus-host responses after intestinal transplantation. Study background: Following induction with anti-thymocyte globulin, all recipients were given tacrolimus and steroids for around three years.

The protocol was immunoSEQ multiplex PCR, while the TCRdb copy is restricted to in-frame clones and leaves out a portion. The repertoire holds 95,000 to 150,000 clones, with approximately 92% as singletons. The receptor was isolated from a human donor who received an intestinal transplant. This specimen was unstimulated CD4+ T cells sorted from spleen or lymph node cells, taken before intestinal transplant.

The CDR3 bases are TGTGCCAGCAGCCGGATTTTCGACGAGCAGTACTTC. Translation gives CASSRIFDEQYF. The rearrangement joins TRBV11-2 to TRBJ2-7; no reliable D call. Germline lookup yields CDR1 SGHAT and CDR2 FQNNGV. Trimming stripped 5 bases from V and 5 bases from J, with 10 bases between. The CDR3 sequence is 12 residues long. The complete variable domain, with remaining parts taken from reference TRBV11-2 and TRBJ2-7, reads EAGVAQSPRYKIIEKRQSVAFWCNPISGHATLYWYQQILGQGPKLLIQFQNNGVVDDSQLPKDRFSAERLKGVDSTLKIQPAKLEDSAVYLCASSRIFDEQYFGPGTRLTVT.